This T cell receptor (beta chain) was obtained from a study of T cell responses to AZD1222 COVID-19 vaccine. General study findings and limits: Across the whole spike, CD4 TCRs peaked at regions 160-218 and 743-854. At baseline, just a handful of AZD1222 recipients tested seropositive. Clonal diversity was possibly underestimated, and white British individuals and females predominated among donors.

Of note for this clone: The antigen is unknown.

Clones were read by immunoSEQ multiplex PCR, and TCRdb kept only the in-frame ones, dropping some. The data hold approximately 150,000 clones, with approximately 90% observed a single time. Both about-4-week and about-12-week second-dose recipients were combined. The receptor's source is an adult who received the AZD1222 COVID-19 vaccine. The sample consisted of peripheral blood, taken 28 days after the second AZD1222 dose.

CDR3 DNA sequence: TGTGCCAGCAGCTTAGAAACGGGAGGGACCTCCTACGAGCAGTACTTC. Translation gives CASSLETGGTSYEQYF. The chain recombines TRBV7-9 with TRBJ2-7, with 8 positions matching TRBD2. Per germline, CDR1 SEHNR and CDR2 FQNEAQ (reference sequence). J gave up 0 bases and V 1 base, and 5 bases lay outside the gene matches. The CDR3 length is 16 residues.